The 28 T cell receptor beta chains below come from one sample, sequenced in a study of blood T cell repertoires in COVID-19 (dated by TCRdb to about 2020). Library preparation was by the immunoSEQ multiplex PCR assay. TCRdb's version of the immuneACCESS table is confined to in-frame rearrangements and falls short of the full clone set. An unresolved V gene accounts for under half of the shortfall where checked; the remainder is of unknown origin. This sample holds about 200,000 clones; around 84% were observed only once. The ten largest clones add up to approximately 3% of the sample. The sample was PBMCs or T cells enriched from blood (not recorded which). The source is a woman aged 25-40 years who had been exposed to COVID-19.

The CDR3 DNA reads as TGTGCCAGCAGCCCCTTATTGGCCTCGTCCCACGAGCAGTACTTC. Residues: CASSPLLASSHEQYF. The chain carries TRBV11-2 and TRBJ2-7, with D unresolved. Germline V gene lookup returns CDR1 SGHAT and CDR2 FQNNGV. Trimming took off 5 bases at V and 5 bases at J, with 19 bases between the two ends. The CDR3 sequence is 15 residues long.

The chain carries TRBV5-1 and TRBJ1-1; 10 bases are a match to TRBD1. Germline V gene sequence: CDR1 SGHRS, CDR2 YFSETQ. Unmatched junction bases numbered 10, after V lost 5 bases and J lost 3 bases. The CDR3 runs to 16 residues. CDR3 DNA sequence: TGCGCCAGCAGTACACAGGGACAGGGGCTGGACACTGAAGCTTTCTTT. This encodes CASSTQGQGLDTEAFF.

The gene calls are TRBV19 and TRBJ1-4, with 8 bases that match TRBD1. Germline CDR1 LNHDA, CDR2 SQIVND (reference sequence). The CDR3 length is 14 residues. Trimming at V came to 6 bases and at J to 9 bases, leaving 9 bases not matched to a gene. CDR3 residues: CASRLTGARKKLFF. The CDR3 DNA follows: TGTGCCAGTAGACTGACAGGGGCACGTAAAAAACTGTTTTTT.

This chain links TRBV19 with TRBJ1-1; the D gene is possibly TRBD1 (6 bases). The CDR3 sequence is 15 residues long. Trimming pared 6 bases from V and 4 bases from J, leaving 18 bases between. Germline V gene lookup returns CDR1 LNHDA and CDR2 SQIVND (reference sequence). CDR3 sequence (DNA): TGTGCCAGTAGGTGGGGGGGGACAATAAGCACTGAAGCTTTCTTT. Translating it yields CASRWGGTISTEAFF.

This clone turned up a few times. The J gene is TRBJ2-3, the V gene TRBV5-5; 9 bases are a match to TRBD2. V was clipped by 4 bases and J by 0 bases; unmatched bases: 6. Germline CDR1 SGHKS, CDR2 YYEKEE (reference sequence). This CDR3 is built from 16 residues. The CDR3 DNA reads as TGTGCCAGCAGCCGGCGGGGGGGTACTAGCACAGATACGCAGTATTTT. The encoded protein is CASSRRGGTSTDTQYF.

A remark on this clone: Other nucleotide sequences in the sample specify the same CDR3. Here the CDR3 DNA reads TGCGCCAGCAGCCTAGGACAGAGCAATCAGCCCCAGCATTTT. Translating it yields CASSLGQSNQPQHF. The chain recombines TRBV5-1 with TRBJ1-5; TRBD1 might be the D (6 bases). Trimming took 4 bases from V and 1 from J, leaving 9 bases between them. Germline assignment: CDR1 SGHRS and CDR2 YFSETQ. This CDR3 has 14 amino acids. The variable domain in full, with the rest retrieved from reference TRBV5-1 and TRBJ1-5, is KAGVTQTPRYLIKTRGQQVTLSCSPISGHRSVSWYQQTPGQGLQFLFEYFSETQRNKGNFPGRFSGRQFSNSRSEMNVSTLELGDSALYLCASSLGQSNQPQHFGDGTRLSIL.

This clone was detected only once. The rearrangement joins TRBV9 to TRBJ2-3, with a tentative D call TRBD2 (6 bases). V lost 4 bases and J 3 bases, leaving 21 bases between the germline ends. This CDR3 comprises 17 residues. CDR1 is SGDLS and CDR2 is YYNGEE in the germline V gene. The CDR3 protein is CASSKSGTPPWTDTQYF. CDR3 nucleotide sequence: TGTGCCAGCAGCAAGTCCGGGACTCCACCCTGGACAGATACGCAGTATTTT.

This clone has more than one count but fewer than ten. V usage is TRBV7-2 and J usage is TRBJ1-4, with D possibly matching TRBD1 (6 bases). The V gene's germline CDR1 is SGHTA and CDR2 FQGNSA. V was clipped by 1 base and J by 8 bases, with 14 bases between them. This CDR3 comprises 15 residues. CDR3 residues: CASSLVWSGEEKLFF. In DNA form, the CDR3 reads TGTGCCAGCAGCTTAGTTTGGTCAGGGGAAGAAAAACTGTTTTTT.

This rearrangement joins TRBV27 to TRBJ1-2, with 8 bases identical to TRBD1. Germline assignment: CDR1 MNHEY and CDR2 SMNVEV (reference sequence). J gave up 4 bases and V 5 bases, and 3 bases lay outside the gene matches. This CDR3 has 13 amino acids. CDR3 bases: TGTGCCAGCAGTCCCGGACAGGGCTATGGCTACACCTTC. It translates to CASSPGQGYGYTF.

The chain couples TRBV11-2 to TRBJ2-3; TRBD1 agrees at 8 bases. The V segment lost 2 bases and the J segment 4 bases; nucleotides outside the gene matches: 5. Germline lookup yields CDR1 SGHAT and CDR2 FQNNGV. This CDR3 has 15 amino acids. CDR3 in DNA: TGTGCCAGCAGCTTAAGGACAGGGTCCTCAGATACGCAGTATTTT. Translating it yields CASSLRTGSSDTQYF. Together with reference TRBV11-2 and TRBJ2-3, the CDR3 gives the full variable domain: EAGVAQSPRYKIIEKRQSVAFWCNPISGHATLYWYQQILGQGPKLLIQFQNNGVVDDSQLPKDRFSAERLKGVDSTLKIQPAKLEDSAVYLCASSLRTGSSDTQYFGPGTRLTVL.

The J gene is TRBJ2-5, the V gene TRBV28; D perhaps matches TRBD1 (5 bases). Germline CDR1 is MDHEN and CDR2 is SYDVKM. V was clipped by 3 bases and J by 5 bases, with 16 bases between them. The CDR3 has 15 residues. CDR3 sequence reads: CASSFLSGPAETQYF. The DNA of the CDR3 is TGTGCCAGCAGTTTTCTATCAGGGCCTGCGGAGACCCAGTACTTC. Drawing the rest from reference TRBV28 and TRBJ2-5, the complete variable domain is DVKVTQSSRYLVKRTGEKVFLECVQDMDHENMFWYRQDPGLGLRLIYFSYDVKMKEKGDIPEGYSVSREKKERFSLILESASTNQTSMYLCASSFLSGPAETQYFGPGTRLLVL.

The CDR3 is CAWSDQTAYQPQHF. The CDR3 bases are TGTGCCTGGAGTGACCAGACAGCCTATCAGCCCCAGCATTTT. V is TRBV30 and J is TRBJ1-5; D perhaps matches TRBD1 (5 bases). The V end was cut by 1 base, the J end by 5 bases, with 12 bases between. Germline CDR1 and CDR2: GTSNPN and SVGIG (reference sequence). The CDR3 has 14 amino acids.

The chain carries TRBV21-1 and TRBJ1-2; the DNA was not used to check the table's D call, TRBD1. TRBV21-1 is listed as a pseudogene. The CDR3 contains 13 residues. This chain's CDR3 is CASLRDTAHGYTF. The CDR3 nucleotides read TGTGCCAGCCTCCGGGACACCGCCCATGGCTACACCTTC.

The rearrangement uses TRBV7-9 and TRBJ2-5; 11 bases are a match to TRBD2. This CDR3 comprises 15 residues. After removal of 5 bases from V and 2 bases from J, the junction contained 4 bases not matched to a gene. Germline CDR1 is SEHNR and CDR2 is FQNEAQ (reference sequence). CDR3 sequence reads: CASSTSGGSQETQYF. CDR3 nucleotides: TGTGCCAGCAGCACTAGCGGGGGTTCACAAGAGACCCAGTACTTC.

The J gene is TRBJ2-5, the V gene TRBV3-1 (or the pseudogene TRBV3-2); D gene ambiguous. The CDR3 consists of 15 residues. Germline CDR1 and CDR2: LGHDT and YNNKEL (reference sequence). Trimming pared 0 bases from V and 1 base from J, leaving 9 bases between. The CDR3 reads CASSQEVGFQETQYF. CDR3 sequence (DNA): TGTGCCAGCAGCCAAGAGGTGGGCTTCCAAGAGACCCAGTACTTC.

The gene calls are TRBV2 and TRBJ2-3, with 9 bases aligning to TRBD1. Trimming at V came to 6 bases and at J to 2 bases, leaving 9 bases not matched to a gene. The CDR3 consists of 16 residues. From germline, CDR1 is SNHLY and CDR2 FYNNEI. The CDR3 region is CASSYYRQGVTDTQYF. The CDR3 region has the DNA TGTGCCAGCAGCTACTACCGACAGGGGGTCACAGATACGCAGTATTTT.

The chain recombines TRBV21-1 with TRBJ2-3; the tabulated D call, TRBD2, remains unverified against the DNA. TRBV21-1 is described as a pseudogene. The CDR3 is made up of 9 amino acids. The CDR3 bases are TGTGCCAGCCTCGATACGCAGTATTTT. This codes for CASLDTQYF.

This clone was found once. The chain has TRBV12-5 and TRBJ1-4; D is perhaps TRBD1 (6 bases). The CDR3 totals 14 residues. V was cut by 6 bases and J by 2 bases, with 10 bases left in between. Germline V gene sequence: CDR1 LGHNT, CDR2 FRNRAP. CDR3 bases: TGTGCTAGTGGCCGACAGGAGACTAATGAAAAACTGTTTTTT. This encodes CASGRQETNEKLFF.

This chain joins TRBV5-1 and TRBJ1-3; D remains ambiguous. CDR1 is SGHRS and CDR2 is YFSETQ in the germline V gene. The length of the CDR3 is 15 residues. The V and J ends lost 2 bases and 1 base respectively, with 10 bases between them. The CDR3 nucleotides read TGCGCCAGCAGCTTACTTCAGGCTTCTGGAAACACCATATATTTT. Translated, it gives CASSLLQASGNTIYF.

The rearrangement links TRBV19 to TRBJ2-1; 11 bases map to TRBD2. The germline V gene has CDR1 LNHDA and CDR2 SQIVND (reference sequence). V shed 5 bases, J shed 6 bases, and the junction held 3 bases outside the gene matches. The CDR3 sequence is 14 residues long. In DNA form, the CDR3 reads TGTGCCAGTAGTTTTACTAGCGGGGGCAATGAGCAGTTCTTC. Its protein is CASSFTSGGNEQFF.

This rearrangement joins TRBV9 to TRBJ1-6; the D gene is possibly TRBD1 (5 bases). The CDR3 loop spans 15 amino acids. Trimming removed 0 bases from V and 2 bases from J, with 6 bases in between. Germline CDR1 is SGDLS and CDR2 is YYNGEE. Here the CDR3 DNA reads TGTGCCAGCAGCGTAGGGGGCCCCTATAATTCACCCCTCCACTTT. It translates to CASSVGGPYNSPLHF.

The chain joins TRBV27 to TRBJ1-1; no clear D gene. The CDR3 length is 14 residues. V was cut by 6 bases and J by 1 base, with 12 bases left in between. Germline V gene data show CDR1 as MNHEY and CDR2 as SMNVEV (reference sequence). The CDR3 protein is CASRMGQANTEAFF. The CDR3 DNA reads TGTGCCAGCAGGATGGGCCAGGCGAACACTGAAGCTTTCTTT.

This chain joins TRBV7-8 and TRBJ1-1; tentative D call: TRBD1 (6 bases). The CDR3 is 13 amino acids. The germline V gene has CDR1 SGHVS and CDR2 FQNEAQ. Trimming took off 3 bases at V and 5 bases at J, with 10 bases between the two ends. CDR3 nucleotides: TGTGCCAGCAGCTTCGACAGGCTAACTGAAGCTTTCTTT. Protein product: CASSFDRLTEAFF.

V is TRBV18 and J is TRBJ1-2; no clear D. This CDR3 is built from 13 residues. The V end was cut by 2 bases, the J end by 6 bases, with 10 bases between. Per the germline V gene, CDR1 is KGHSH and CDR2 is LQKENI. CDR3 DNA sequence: TGTGCCAGCTCACCAAGAGGGAGCGATGGCTACACCTTC. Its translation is CASSPRGSDGYTF.

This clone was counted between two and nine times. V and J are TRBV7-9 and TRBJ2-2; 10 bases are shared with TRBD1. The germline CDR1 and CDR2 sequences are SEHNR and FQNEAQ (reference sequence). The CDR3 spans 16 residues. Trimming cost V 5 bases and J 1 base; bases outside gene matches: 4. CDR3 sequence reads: CASSQGQGKNTGELFF. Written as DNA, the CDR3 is TGTGCCAGCAGCCAGGGACAGGGGAAGAACACCGGGGAGCTGTTTTTT.

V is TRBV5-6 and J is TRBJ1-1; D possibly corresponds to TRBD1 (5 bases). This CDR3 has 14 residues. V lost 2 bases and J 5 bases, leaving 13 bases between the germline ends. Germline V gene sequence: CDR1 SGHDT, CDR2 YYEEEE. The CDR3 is CASSLGRASTEAFF. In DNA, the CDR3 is TGTGCCAGCAGCTTAGGCAGGGCGAGTACTGAAGCTTTCTTT.

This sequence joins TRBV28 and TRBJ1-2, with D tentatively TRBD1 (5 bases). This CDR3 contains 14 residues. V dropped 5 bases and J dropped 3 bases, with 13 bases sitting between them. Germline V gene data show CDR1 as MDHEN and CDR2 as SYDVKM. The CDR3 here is CASSLQGAYYGYTF. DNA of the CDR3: TGTGCCAGCAGTCTACAAGGGGCCTACTATGGCTACACCTTC.

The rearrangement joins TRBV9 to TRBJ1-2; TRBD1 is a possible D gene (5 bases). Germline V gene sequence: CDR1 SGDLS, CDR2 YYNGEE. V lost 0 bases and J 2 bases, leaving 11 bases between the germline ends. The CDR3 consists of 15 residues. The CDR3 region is CASSVGQTGNYGYTF. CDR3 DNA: TGTGCCAGCAGCGTAGGACAGACCGGCAACTATGGCTACACCTTC.